These 9 T cell receptor beta chains share one sample of origin, sequenced in a study of a mutant IDH1 vaccine in newly diagnosed glioma. Specified time point: baseline, week 1 (first vaccination visit). Treatment in this sample: pre-vaccination baseline after standard-of-care therapy. Sequenced by immunoSEQ multiplex PCR; TCRdb stores in-frame clones only, minus some. The sample holds about 92,000 clones; roughly 75% are singletons and the top ten take less than 9.5%. Sequencing was performed on PBMCs, taken from a glioma patient treated with radiotherapy, temozolomide or both. Receptors originate from a man in his forties with glioma.

This rearrangement joins TRBV19 to TRBJ1-1; D is perhaps TRBD1 (6 bases). The CDR3 loop spans 14 amino acids. V was cut by 3 bases and J by 5 bases, with 13 bases left in between. The V gene's germline CDR1 is LNHDA and CDR2 SQIVND (reference sequence). The CDR3 is CASSMFTGRTEAFF. The DNA for the CDR3 is TGTGCCAGTAGTATGTTTACAGGGCGGACTGAAGCTTTCTTT.

This clone has only one observation. For the CDR3, the DNA is TGCGCCAGCAGCGCGAAGGGGACTCTTCCTACGGAGCAGTTCTTC. Its protein is CASSAKGTLPTEQFF. The genes are TRBV5-1 and TRBJ2-1, with D possibly matching TRBD2 (6 bases). V was shortened by 4 bases and J by 10 bases, with 21 bases between the two germline ends. Germline loops: CDR1 SGHRS, CDR2 YFSETQ. The CDR3 extends over 15 amino acids.

This rearrangement joins TRBV7-9 to TRBJ2-2, with TRBD1 identical over 8 bases. Germline values: CDR1 SEHNR, CDR2 FQNEAQ (reference sequence). The CDR3 has 15 amino acids. The trim removed 3 bases at V and 6 bases at J, leaving 6 bases unmatched. CDR3 sequence reads: CASSFEDRVAGELFF. CDR3 bases: TGTGCCAGCAGCTTCGAGGACAGGGTCGCCGGGGAGCTGTTTTTT.

The chain uses TRBV5-1 and TRBJ2-7; D may be TRBD1 (6 bases). CDR3 size: 13 residues. Germline V lookup: CDR1 SGHRS, CDR2 YFSETQ. The germline V and J ends were trimmed by 4 bases and 7 bases, with 15 bases remaining between them. Here the CDR3 reads CASSETGSREQYF. In DNA form, the CDR3 reads TGCGCCAGCAGCGAGACAGGATCTCGGGAGCAGTACTTC.

Details on this clone: This sample also contains other DNA sequences that code for the same CDR3. This chain connects TRBV14 to TRBJ1-6; D is possibly TRBD1 (5 bases). The V end lost 0 bases, the J end lost 10 bases, and 10 bases lay between the germline ends. This CDR3 region has 14 residues. Germline V gene lookup returns CDR1 SGHDN and CDR2 FVKESK. CDR3 bases: TGTGCCAGCAGCCAAGAGGGGGGACCCTCACCCCTCCACTTT. It codes for CASSQEGGPSPLHF.

The chain joins TRBV21-1 to TRBJ2-1; whether TRBD1, the table's D call, matches the DNA was not checked. TRBV21-1 is marked as a pseudogene. This CDR3 is 16 amino acids long. CDR3 nucleotide sequence: TGTGCCAGCAGCAAAGGTGGGACAGGTTTTGTAAATGAGCAGTTCTTC. This translates into CASSKGGTGFVNEQFF.

This clone was observed many times. This chain connects TRBV5-1 to TRBJ2-7, with no clear D. The CDR3 has 14 residues. With 0 bases removed from V and 7 bases from J, the gap between germline ends came to 14 bases. Germline CDR1 is SGHRS and CDR2 is YFSETQ. The CDR3 DNA is TGCGCCAGCAGCTTGGGTTCTCAGTTTGGGGAGCAGTACTTC. As protein: CASSLGSQFGEQYF.

The chain is built from TRBV4-2 and TRBJ1-1; 8 bases match TRBD1. The CDR3 loop spans 15 amino acids. V shed 0 bases, J shed 5 bases, and the junction held 5 bases outside the gene matches. Germline V lookup: CDR1 LGHNA, CDR2 YNFKEQ. The CDR3 sequence is CASSQDLGTGTEAFF. CDR3 sequence (DNA): TGTGCCAGCAGCCAAGATCTTGGGACAGGAACTGAAGCTTTCTTT.

This rearrangement joins TRBV4-2 to TRBJ2-7, with 9 bases that match TRBD1. The germline gives CDR1 LGHNA, CDR2 YNFKEQ. The CDR3 has 15 amino acids. Trimming cost V 4 bases and J 6 bases; bases outside gene matches: 10. This CDR3 is CASSPSKGQGSEQYF. In DNA form, the CDR3 reads TGTGCCAGCAGCCCCTCTAAGGGACAGGGAAGCGAGCAGTACTTC.